This TCR beta chain was captured by sequencing in a study of memory CD4+ T cells and cytomegalovirus serostatus. Broader study findings: About two fifths of the roughly 150 known CMV-associated TCRbeta sequences appeared in CD4+ memory. A US-trained random forest predicted CMV serostatus with median AUC around 0.9.

The CDR3 sequence is 14 residues long. CDR1 SGDLS and CDR2 YYNGEE come from the germline V gene. J lost 7 bases, V lost 3 bases, and 5 bases had no gene match. In regard to this clone: The antigen is not known.

The sort gate was single viable CD3+CD4+CD8-CD45RO+ cells for memory CD4+ T cells. Profiled with immunoSEQ multiplex PCR; TCRdb holds only in-frame clones, not every one. This sample has around 76,000 clones, with under 80% found just once. The chain has TRBV9 and TRBJ2-7, with TRBD2 identical over 12 bases. The receptor was derived from an adult in good health and CMV-seropositive. Material for sequencing was memory CD4+ T cells from blood. CDR3 DNA sequence: TGTGCCAGCAGCGCTAGCGGGGGGGCTCGAGAGCAGTACTTC. Translation: CASSASGGAREQYF.